Below are 9 T cell receptor beta chains sequenced from a single sample in a study of prognosis after radiotherapy for stage I lung cancer (dated by TCRdb to 2020 to 2022). Sequencing took place on an Illumina HiSeq 3000. Two rounds of multiplex PCR were performed to amplify the TCR beta CDR3 region from genomic DNA. The first PCR round used primers specific to each TRBV and TRBJ gene, with sequences filed in Chinese patent CN105087789A. Clones were called with MiXCR by TCRdb after fastp trimmed the public reads at Q25, and only in-frame beta chains were retained. A single entry per CDR3 protein holds the most common genes and DNA from its merged rows. Here the sample has some 13,000 distinct CDR3 sequences; 35% to 40% occur a single time. Approximately 41% of the sample belongs to the ten largest clones. The sequenced sample was PBMCs, obtained before or after stereotactic body radiation therapy (not recorded which). These receptors all come from a donor over 45 with non-small cell lung cancer.

This clonotype was seen many times. This chain links TRBV4-2 with TRBJ2-1; 10 nucleotides match TRBD2. Germline V gene data show CDR1 as LGHNA and CDR2 as YNFKEQ. V lost 1 base to trimming and J lost 1 base; unmatched junction nucleotides: 1. The CDR3 extends over 16 amino acids. The CDR3 here is CASSQGTSGSYNEQFF. CDR3 nucleotides: TGTGCCAGCAGCCAAGGGACTAGCGGATCCTACAATGAGCAGTTCTTC.

The chain couples TRBV20-1 to TRBJ2-7, with 9 bases lining up with TRBD1. The CDR3 contains 13 residues. Germline V gene data show CDR1 as DFQATT and CDR2 as SNEGSKA (reference sequence). The DNA for the CDR3 is TGCAGCGGACAGGGGACTTCATTCTACGAGCAGTACTTC. Protein: CSGQGTSFYEQYF.

The chain couples TRBV28 to TRBJ1-3; weak D call: TRBD1 (5 bases). The germline CDR1 and CDR2 sequences are MDHEN and SYDVKM. The CDR3 has 13 residues. Trimming shortened V by 6 bases and J by 6 bases, and 12 bases separated the two germline ends. DNA of the CDR3: TGTGCCAGCAGATGGGGGAACGAAAACACCATATATTTT. It specifies CASRWGNENTIYF.

As for this clonotype: It is likely a read error: a sequence one base away is far more abundant. This chain links TRBV6-4 with TRBJ2-1; 7 bases are a match to TRBD2. The V gene's germline CDR1 is MRHNA and CDR2 SNTAGT. The CDR3 loop spans 15 amino acids. V lost 7 bases to trimming and J lost 8 bases; unmatched junction nucleotides: 14. DNA of the CDR3: TGTGCCAGCAACACTCGGTGGGGAGGGTTCGATGAGCAGTTCTTC. Translating gives CASNTRWGGFDEQFF.

The V call is TRBV5-1, the J call TRBJ2-7; 7 bases map to TRBD2. The V gene's germline CDR1 is SGHRS and CDR2 YFSETQ. The length of the CDR3 is 16 residues. V was pared by 2 bases and J by 3 bases, with 11 bases of the junction left unmatched. The CDR3 reads CASSFETLAVDYEQYF. CDR3 DNA: TGCGCCAGCAGCTTTGAAACGCTAGCGGTCGACTACGAGCAGTACTTC.

This clonotype was recorded at least ten times. The rearrangement joins TRBV27 to TRBJ1-1; D gene unclear. Trimming shortened V by 3 bases and J by 6 bases, and 14 bases separated the two germline ends. The CDR3 has 14 residues. Per germline, CDR1 MNHEY and CDR2 SMNVEV (reference sequence). CDR3 DNA: TGTGCCAGCAGTTTTAGTGGGGTTAGCGCTGAAGCTTTCTTT. This translates into CASSFSGVSAEAFF.

In this sample, this clonotype turned up many times. The chain links TRBV28 to TRBJ2-2, with 10 bases lining up with TRBD1. The V segment lost 1 base and the J segment 6 bases; nucleotides outside the gene matches: 2. The CDR3 length is 15 residues. The germline V gene encodes CDR1 MDHEN and CDR2 SYDVKM. In DNA, the CDR3 is TGTGCCAGCAGTTTATCTGGGACAGGGGCCGGGGAGCTGTTTTTT. Residues: CASSLSGTGAGELFF.

Many counts were recorded for this clonotype. It may be a read error: a sequence one base away is much more abundant. The chain has TRBV5-1 and TRBJ1-4, with no clear D. The CDR3 length is 16 residues. CDR1 and CDR2 (germline): SGHRS, YFSETQ. V was shortened by 1 base and J by 0 bases, with 10 bases between the two germline ends. The CDR3: CASSLNSDTTNEKLFF. The DNA for the CDR3 is TGCGCCAGCAGCTTGAACTCCGACACAACTAATGAAAAACTGTTTTTT.

Within the sample, this clonotype is medium-sized. The chain combines TRBV20-1 with TRBJ1-2; D might be TRBD1 (5 bases). This CDR3 is built from 13 residues. CDR1 and CDR2 from the germline V gene are DFQATT and SNEGSKA (reference sequence). V lost 6 bases to trimming and J lost 4 bases, with 15 bases between them. The CDR3 protein is CSAGTDTPYGYTF. The CDR3, as DNA: TGCAGTGCAGGGACCGACACCCCCTATGGCTACACCTTC.